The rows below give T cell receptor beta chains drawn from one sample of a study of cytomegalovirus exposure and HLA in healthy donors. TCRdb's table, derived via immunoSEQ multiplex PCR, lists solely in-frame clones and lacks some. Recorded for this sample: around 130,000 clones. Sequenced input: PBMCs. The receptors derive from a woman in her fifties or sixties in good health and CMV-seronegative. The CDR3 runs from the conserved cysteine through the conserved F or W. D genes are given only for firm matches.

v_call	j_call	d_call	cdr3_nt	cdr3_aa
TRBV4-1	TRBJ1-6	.	TGCGCCAGCAGCCAATCCTCAAGAGCGAATTCACCCCTCCACTTT	CASSQSSRANSPLHF
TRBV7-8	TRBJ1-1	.	TGTGCCAGCAGCCCAAGGACGGGGTGGGGGAACACTGAAGCTTTCTTT	CASSPRTGWGNTEAFF
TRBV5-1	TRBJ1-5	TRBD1	TGCGCCAGCAGAGACCAGGGGGCCCCCCCTCAAGGGCATTTT	CASRDQGAPPQGHF
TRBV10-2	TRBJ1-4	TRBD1	TGCGCCAGCAGTGACCCGGGACAGGGAAATGAAAAACTGTTTTTT	CASSDPGQGNEKLFF
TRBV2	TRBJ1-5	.	TGTGCCAGCAGCCCCGACAGAACTAGCAATCAGCCCCAGCATTTT	CASSPDRTSNQPQHF
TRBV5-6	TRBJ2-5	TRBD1	TGTGCCAGCAGCGGGGACAGCCAAGAGACCCAGTACTTC	CASSGDSQETQYF
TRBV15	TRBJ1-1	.	TGTGCCACCGGGAGCGTGGGCACTGAAGCTTTCTTT	CATGSVGTEAFF
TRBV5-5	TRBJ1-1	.	TGTGCCAGCACCACGGACAGGAACACTGAAGCTTTCTTT	CASTTDRNTEAFF
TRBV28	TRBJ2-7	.	TGTGCCAGCAGTTTATTCGGGGGGCCGTACGAGCAGTACTTC	CASSLFGGPYEQYF
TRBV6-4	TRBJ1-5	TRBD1	TGTGCCAGCAGTCTACCATTGACGTGGACAGGGCTTAATCAGCCCCAGCATTTT	CASSLPLTWTGLNQPQHF
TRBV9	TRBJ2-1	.	TGTGCCAGCAGCGTAGATGCTAGGACAGCCTCCTACTACAATGAGCAGTTCTTC	CASSVDARTASYYNEQFF
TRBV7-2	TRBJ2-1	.	TGTGCCAGCAGCCCACGGAGGAACAATGAGCAGTTCTTC	CASSPRRNNEQFF
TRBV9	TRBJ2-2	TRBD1	TGTGCCAGCAACCAGGGGGTGGCCGGGGAGCTGTTTTTT	CASNQGVAGELFF
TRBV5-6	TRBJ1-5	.	TGTGCCAGCAGCGCTCATCCAGGGGTTCGTCAGCCCCAGCATTTT	CASSAHPGVRQPQHF
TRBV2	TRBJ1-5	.	TGTGCCAGCAGCCCGTATAATCAGCCCCAGCATTTT	CASSPYNQPQHF
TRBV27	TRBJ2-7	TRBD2	TGTGCCAGCAGGCTAGCGGGAGCCTACGAGCAGTACTTC	CASRLAGAYEQYF
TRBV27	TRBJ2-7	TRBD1	TGTGCCAGCAGTCCTAGACAGGGAATGGTCTACGAGCAGTACTTC	CASSPRQGMVYEQYF
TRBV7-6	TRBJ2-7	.	TGTGCCAGCAGCATTGCGGGGCACGGCAACTACGAGCAGTACTTC	CASSIAGHGNYEQYF
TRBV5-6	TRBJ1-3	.	TGTGCCAGCAGCCGACCGAAGACACCCGGAAACACCATATATTTT	CASSRPKTPGNTIYF
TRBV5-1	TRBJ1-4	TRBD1	TGCGCCAGCAGCTGGACAGGGGGAAGTGAAAAACTGTTTTTT	CASSWTGGSEKLFF
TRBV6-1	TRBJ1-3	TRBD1	TGTGCCAGCAGTGAACTGGGACAGCTCTCTGGAAACACCATATATTTT	CASSELGQLSGNTIYF
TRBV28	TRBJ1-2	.	TGTGCCAGCAGTTTTCGGGGTTTTTCAAGGAGGCATGGCTACACCTTC	CASSFRGFSRRHGYTF
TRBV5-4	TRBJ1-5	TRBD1	TGTGCCAGCAGCTTGTGGACAGGGGGTGGCAACGGCAATCAGCCCCAGCACTTT	CASSLWTGGGNGNQPQHF